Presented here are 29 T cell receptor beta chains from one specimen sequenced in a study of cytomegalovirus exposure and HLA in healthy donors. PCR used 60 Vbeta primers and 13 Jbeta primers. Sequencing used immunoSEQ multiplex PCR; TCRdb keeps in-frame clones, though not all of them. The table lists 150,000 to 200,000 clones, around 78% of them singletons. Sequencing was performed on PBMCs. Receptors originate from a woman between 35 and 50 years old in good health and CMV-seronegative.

The CDR3 bases are TGTGCCAGCAGCCATCCGGGACTAGCGGGGGGGAAAGATACGCAGTATTTT. This codes for CASSHPGLAGGKDTQYF. The chain employs TRBV7-3 and TRBJ2-3; TRBD2 agrees at 16 bases. This CDR3 comprises 17 residues. V was pared by 5 bases and J by 5 bases, with 7 bases of the junction left unmatched. CDR1 SGHTA and CDR2 FQGTGA come from the germline V gene.

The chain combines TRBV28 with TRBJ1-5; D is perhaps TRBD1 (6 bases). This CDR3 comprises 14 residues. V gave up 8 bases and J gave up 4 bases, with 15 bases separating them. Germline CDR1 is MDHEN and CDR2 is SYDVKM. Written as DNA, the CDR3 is TGTGCCAGCTCTAAGGGGGGGATGAATCAGCCCCAGCATTTT. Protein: CASSKGGMNQPQHF.

The CDR3 region is CASSRVYRGSYNEQFF. The CDR3 nucleotides read TGTGCCAGCAGCAGAGTCTACAGGGGTTCCTACAATGAGCAGTTCTTC. This sequence joins TRBV7-6 and TRBJ2-1, with 7 bases lining up with TRBD1. J gave up 1 base and V 5 bases, and 8 bases lay outside the gene matches. The CDR3 runs 16 residues. The germline V gene has CDR1 SGHVS and CDR2 FNYEAQ.

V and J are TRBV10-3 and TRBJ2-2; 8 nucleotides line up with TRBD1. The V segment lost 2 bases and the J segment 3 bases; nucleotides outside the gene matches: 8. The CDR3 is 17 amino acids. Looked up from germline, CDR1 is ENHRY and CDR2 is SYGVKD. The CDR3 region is CAISELGQGKDTGELFF. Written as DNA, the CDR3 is TGTGCCATCAGTGAGCTTGGACAGGGCAAGGACACCGGGGAGCTGTTTTTT.

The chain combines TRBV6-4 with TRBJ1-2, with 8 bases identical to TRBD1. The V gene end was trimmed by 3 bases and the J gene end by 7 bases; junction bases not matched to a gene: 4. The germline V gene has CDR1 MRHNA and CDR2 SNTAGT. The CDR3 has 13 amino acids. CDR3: CASSEQGGCGYTF. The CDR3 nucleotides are TGTGCCAGCAGTGAACAGGGGGGCTGTGGCTACACCTTC.

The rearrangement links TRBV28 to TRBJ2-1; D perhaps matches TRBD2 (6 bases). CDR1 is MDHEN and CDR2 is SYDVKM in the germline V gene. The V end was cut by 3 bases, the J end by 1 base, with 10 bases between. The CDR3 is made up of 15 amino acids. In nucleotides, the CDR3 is TGTGCCAGCAGTTTCTCCGGGACTTCCTACAATGAGCAGTTCTTC. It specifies CASSFSGTSYNEQFF. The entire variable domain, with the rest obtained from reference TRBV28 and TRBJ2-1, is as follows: DVKVTQSSRYLVKRTGEKVFLECVQDMDHENMFWYRQDPGLGLRLIYFSYDVKMKEKGDIPEGYSVSREKKERFSLILESASTNQTSMYLCASSFSGTSYNEQFFGPGTRLTVL.

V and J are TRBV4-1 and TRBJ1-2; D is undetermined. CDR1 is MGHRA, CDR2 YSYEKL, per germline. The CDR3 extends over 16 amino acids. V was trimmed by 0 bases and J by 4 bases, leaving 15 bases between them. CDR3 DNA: TGCGCCAGCAGCCAAGATCTTAACCGCGCTACCTATGGCTACACCTTC. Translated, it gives CASSQDLNRATYGYTF.

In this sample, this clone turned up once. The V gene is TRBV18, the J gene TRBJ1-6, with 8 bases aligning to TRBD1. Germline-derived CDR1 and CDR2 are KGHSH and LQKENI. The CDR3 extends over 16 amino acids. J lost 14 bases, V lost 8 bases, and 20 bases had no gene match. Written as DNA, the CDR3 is TGTGCCAGCACCCAGGCGGGGACAGGTGCGCAATCATCCCTCCACTTT. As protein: CASTQAGTGAQSSLHF.

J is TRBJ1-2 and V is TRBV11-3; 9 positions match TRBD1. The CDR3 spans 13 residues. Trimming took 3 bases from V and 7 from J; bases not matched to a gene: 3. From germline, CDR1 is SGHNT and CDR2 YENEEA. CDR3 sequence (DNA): TGTGCCAGCAGCTTCGACAGGGGGACTGGCTACACCTTC. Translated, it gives CASSFDRGTGYTF.

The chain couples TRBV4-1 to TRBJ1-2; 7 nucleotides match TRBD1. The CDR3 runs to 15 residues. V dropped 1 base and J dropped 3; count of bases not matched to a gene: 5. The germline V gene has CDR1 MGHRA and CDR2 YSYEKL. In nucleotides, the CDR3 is TGCGCCAGCAGCCAAGGTGACAGGGAGTACTATGGCTACACCTTC. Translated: CASSQGDREYYGYTF.

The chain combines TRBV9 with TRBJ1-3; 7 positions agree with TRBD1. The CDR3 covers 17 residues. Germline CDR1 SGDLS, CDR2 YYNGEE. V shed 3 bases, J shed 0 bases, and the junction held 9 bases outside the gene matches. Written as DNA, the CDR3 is TGTGCCAGCAGCGCTCCTTTGAGGGGGCTCTCTGGAAACACCATATATTTT. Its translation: CASSAPLRGLSGNTIYF.

The CDR3 is CASSAGRGLYEQYF. As DNA, the CDR3 is TGTGCCAGCAGTGCGGGTAGGGGGCTCTACGAGCAGTACTTC. The rearrangement joins TRBV2 to TRBJ2-7; TRBD1 matches at 7 bases. CDR3 length equals 14 residues. Unmatched junction bases numbered 6, after V lost 4 bases and J lost 3 bases. Per germline, CDR1 SNHLY and CDR2 FYNNEI.

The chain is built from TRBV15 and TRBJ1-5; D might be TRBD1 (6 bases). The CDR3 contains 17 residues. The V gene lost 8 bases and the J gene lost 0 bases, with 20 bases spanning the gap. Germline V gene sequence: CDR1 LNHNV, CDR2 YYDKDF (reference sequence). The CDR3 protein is CATGRDMGGYSNQPQHF. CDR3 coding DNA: TGTGCCACCGGTCGGGACATGGGGGGGTATAGCAATCAGCCCCAGCATTTT.

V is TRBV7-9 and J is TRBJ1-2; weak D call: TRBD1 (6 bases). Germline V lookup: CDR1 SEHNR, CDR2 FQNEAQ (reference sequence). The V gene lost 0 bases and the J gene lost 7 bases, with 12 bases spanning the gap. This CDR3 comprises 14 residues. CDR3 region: CASSLAAGAGGYTF. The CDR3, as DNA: TGTGCCAGCAGCTTAGCAGCAGGGGCGGGTGGCTACACCTTC.

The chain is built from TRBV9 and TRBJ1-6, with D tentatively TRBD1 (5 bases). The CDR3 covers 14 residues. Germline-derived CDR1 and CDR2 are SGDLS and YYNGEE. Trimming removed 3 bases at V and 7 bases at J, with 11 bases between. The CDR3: CASSEMTANSPLHF. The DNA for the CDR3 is TGTGCCAGCAGCGAGATGACAGCCAATTCACCCCTCCACTTT.

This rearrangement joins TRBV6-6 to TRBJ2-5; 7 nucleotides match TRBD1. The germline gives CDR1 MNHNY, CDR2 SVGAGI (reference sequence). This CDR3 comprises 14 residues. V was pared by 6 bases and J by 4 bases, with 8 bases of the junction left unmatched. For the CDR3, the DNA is TGTGCCAGCAGCCGCAACAGGGGTAGAGAGACCCAGTACTTC. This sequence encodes CASSRNRGRETQYF.

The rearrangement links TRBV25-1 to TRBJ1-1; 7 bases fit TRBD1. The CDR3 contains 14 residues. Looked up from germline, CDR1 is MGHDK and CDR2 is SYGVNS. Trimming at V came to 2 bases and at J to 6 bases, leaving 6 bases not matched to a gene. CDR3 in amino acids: CASSEPGGKAEAFF. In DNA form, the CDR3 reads TGTGCCAGCAGTGAACCAGGGGGTAAGGCTGAAGCTTTCTTT.

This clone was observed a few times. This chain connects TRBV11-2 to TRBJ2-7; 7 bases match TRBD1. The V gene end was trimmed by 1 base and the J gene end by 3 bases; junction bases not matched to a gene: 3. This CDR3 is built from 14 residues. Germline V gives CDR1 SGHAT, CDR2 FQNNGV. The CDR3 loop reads CASSLVGGSYEQYF. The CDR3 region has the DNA TGTGCCAGCAGCTTAGTAGGGGGCAGCTACGAGCAGTACTTC.

The CDR3 region is CASSPRTSGGLNTGELFF. Here the CDR3 DNA reads TGTGCCAGCAGCCCTCGGACTAGCGGGGGGCTGAACACCGGGGAGCTGTTTTTT. V is TRBV7-6 and J is TRBJ2-2; 14 nucleotides agree with TRBD2. The junction had 6 bases not matched to a gene; V was cut back by 5 bases and J by 1 base. This CDR3 is 18 amino acids long. CDR1 SGHVS and CDR2 FNYEAQ come from the germline V gene. Using reference TRBV7-6 and TRBJ2-2 for the parts outside the CDR3, the full variable domain is GAGVSQSPRYKVTKRGQDVALRCDPISGHVSLYWYRQALGQGPEFLTYFNYEAQQDKSGLPNDRFSAERPEGSISTLTIQRTEQRDSAMYRCASSPRTSGGLNTGELFFGEGSRLTVL.

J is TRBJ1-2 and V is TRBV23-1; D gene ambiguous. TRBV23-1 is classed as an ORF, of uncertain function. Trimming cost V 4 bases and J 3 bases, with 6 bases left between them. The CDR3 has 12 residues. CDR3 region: CASSRLYYGYTF. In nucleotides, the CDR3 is TGCGCCAGCAGTCGTCTTTACTATGGCTACACCTTC.

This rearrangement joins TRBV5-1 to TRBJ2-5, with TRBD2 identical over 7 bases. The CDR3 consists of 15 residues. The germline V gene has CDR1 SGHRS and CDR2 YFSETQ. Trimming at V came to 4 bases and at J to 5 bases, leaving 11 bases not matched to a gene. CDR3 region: CASSDPSGPQETQYF. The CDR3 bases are TGCGCCAGCAGCGATCCTAGCGGACCCCAGGAGACCCAGTACTTC.

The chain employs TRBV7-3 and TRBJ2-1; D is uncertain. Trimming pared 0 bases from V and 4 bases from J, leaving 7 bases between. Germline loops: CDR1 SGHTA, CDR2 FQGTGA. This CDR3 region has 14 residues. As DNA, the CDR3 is TGTGCCAGCAGCTTAACGCCAGGTTACAATGAGCAGTTCTTC. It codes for CASSLTPGYNEQFF.

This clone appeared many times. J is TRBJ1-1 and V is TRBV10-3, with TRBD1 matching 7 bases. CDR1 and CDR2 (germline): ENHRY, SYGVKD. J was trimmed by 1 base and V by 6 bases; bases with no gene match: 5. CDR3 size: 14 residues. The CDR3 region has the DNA TGTGCCATCAGGCGACAGGGTTGGAACACTGAAGCTTTCTTT. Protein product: CAIRRQGWNTEAFF.

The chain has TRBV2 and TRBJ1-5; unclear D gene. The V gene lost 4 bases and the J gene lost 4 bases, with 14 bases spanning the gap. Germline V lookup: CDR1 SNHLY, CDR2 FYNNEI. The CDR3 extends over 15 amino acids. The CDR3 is CASSAWKARNQPQHF. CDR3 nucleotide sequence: TGTGCCAGCAGTGCGTGGAAAGCTAGGAATCAGCCCCAGCATTTT.

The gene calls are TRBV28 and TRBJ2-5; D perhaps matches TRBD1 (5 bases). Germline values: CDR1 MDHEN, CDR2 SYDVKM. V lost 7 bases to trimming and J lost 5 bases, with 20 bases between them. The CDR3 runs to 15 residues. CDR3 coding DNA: TGTGCCAGCACCCCATGGGGCGTCCTCCAGGAGACCCAGTACTTC. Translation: CASTPWGVLQETQYF.

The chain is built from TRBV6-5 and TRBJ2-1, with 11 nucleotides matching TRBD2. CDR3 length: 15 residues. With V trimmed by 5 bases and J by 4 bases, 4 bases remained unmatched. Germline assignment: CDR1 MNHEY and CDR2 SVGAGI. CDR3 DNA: TGTGCCAGCAGTGCGTCTAGCGGGGGGTACAATGAGCAGTTCTTC. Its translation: CASSASSGGYNEQFF.

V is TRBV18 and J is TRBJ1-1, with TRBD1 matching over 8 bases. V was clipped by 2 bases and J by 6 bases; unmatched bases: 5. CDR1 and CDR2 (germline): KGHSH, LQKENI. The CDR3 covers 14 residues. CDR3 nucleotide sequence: TGTGCCAGCTCACCAGACCAGGGGGCCGCTGAAGCTTTCTTT. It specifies CASSPDQGAAEAFF.

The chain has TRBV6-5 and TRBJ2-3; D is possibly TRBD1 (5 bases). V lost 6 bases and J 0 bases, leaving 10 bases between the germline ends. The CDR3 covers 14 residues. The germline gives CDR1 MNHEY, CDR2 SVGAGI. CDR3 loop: CASSPDRSTDTQYF. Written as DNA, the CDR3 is TGTGCCAGCAGCCCAGACAGAAGCACAGATACGCAGTATTTT.

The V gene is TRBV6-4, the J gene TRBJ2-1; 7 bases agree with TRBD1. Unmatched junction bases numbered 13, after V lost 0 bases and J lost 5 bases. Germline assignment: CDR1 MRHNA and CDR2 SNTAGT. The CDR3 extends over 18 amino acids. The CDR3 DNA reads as TGTGCCAGCAGTGACTCAATTTTTCAAGGACAGGTCAACAATGAGCAGTTCTTC. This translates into CASSDSIFQGQVNNEQFF.